The rows below give T cell receptor beta chains drawn from one sample of a study of T cells after yellow fever vaccination. TCRdb recomputed calls from the 5' RACE reads with MiXCR, one row per CDR3 protein. The table shows roughly 63,000 distinct CDR3 sequences, with 7.4% occurring only once. Sequencing used CD8+ T cells sorted from PBMCs, obtained 15 days after the yellow fever booster vaccination. The receptors were sampled from a man aged 25-45 years who received the YFV17D yellow fever vaccine. Each CDR3 is given with its conserved first and last residue. The D gene is left open where the match is weak. Not every row has a clone size; where given, it reads once, few, many or a size class.

D: .; J: TRBJ2-5; size: .; V: TRBV5-1; CDR3: CASFGLGGADETQYF; DNA: TGCGCCAGCTTCGGCTTAGGAGGGGCGGATGAGACCCAGTACTTC
D: .; J: TRBJ2-2; size: many; V: TRBV5-1; CDR3: CASSLRYQANTGELFF; DNA: TGCGCCAGCAGCTTAAGGTACCAGGCGAACACCGGGGAGCTGTTTTTT
D: .; J: TRBJ2-7; size: many; V: TRBV20-1; CDR3: CSARDGFSYEQYF; DNA: TGCAGTGCTAGAGACGGATTCAGCTACGAGCAGTACTTC
D: TRBD1; J: TRBJ1-2; size: many; V: TRBV7-9; CDR3: CASRTTGRIDYGYTF; DNA: TGTGCCAGCAGGACGACAGGGCGAATAGACTATGGCTACACCTTC
D: .; J: TRBJ2-3; size: many; V: TRBV7-3; CDR3: CASSLGAAGSTDTQYF; DNA: TGTGCCAGCAGCTTAGGAGCGGCCGGGAGCACAGATACGCAGTATTTT
D: .; J: TRBJ2-7; size: .; V: TRBV7-8; CDR3: CASTPIPDTRYEQYF; DNA: TGTGCCAGCACTCCTATCCCGGACACGAGGTACGAGCAGTACTTC
D: TRBD2; J: TRBJ2-1; size: many; V: TRBV27; CDR3: CASSLGSSGSNEQFF; DNA: TGTGCCAGCAGTTTAGGGTCTAGCGGGAGCAATGAGCAGTTCTTC
D: .; J: TRBJ1-1; size: many; V: TRBV29-1; CDR3: CSWSRGNTEAFF; DNA: TGCAGCTGGTCACGTGGGAACACTGAAGCTTTCTTT
D: TRBD2; J: TRBJ2-1; size: many; V: TRBV28; CDR3: CASSPTGGFYNEQFF; DNA: TGTGCCAGCAGTCCCACGGGGGGGTTCTACAATGAGCAGTTCTTC
D: .; J: TRBJ1-2; size: many; V: TRBV29-1; CDR3: CSVEGDESYGYTF; DNA: TGCAGCGTTGAGGGGGACGAGTCGTATGGCTACACCTTC
D: .; J: TRBJ2-1; size: many; V: TRBV7-9; CDR3: CASSPQTRSVLDEQFF; DNA: TGTGCCAGCAGCCCCCAGACTAGGTCAGTCCTCGATGAGCAGTTCTTC
D: TRBD1; J: TRBJ1-5; size: many; V: TRBV12-3/TRBV12-4; CDR3: CASSPTGGGRPQHF; DNA: TGTGCCAGCAGTCCAACAGGGGGGGGTCGGCCCCAGCATTTT
D: .; J: TRBJ2-3; size: few; V: TRBV15; CDR3: CATSMTPDTQYF; DNA: TGTGCCACCAGCATGACACCAGATACGCAGTATTTT
D: TRBD2; J: TRBJ2-3; size: many; V: TRBV28; CDR3: CASSSTLAGERADTQYF; DNA: TGTGCCAGCAGTTCGACCTTAGCGGGAGAAAGGGCAGATACGCAGTATTTT
D: .; J: TRBJ2-5; size: many; V: TRBV28; CDR3: CASSMNNRETQYF; DNA: TGTGCCAGCAGCATGAATAACAGAGAGACCCAGTACTTC
D: .; J: TRBJ2-7; size: many; V: TRBV6-5; CDR3: CASSQTAKGGEQYF; DNA: TGTGCCAGCAGCCAGACAGCCAAGGGGGGGGAGCAGTACTTC
D: TRBD2; J: TRBJ2-4; size: many; V: TRBV7-9; CDR3: CASSLVGLGFDIQYF; DNA: TGTGCCAGCAGCTTAGTTGGACTAGGTTTCGACATTCAGTACTTC
D: .; J: TRBJ2-5; size: many; V: TRBV4-1; CDR3: CASSRPIGGKETQYF; DNA: TGCGCCAGCAGCCGGCCCATCGGCGGCAAAGAGACCCAGTACTTC
D: .; J: TRBJ1-2; size: many; V: TRBV28; CDR3: CASSQYRDPGLLLF; DNA: TGTGCCAGCAGCCAGTACCGGGACCCTGGCTTGCTGCTCTTC
D: .; J: TRBJ2-2; size: .; V: TRBV6-5; CDR3: CASSNTRRTGELFF; DNA: TGTGCCAGCAGTAATACTCGGAGAACCGGGGAGCTGTTTTTT
D: TRBD1; J: TRBJ2-5; size: .; V: TRBV29-1; CDR3: CSGDRGGAQYF; DNA: TGCAGCGGTGACAGGGGTGGGGCCCAGTACTTC
D: TRBD2; J: TRBJ2-1; size: many; V: TRBV7-6; CDR3: CASSFGTSTVKSGRDEQFF; DNA: TGTGCCAGCAGCTTCGGGACTAGCACCGTCAAATCGGGTCGGGATGAGCAGTTCTTC
D: TRBD2; J: TRBJ2-5; size: .; V: TRBV7-2; CDR3: CASSSGLAGGLQETQYF; DNA: TGTGCCAGCAGCTCAGGACTAGCGGGAGGGCTCCAAGAGACCCAGTACTTC
D: TRBD2; J: TRBJ2-7; size: many; V: TRBV6-5; CDR3: CASSFASGRFTYEQYF; DNA: TGTGCCAGCAGTTTCGCTAGCGGGAGGTTCACCTACGAGCAGTACTTC
D: .; J: TRBJ2-7; size: many; V: TRBV20-1; CDR3: CSARTEMSSYEQYF; DNA: TGCAGTGCTAGGACGGAGATGAGCTCCTACGAGCAGTACTTC
D: TRBD1; J: TRBJ2-7; size: many; V: TRBV6-6; CDR3: CASATGMRNEQYF; DNA: TGTGCCAGCGCGACAGGGATGAGAAACGAGCAGTACTTC
D: .; J: TRBJ2-1; size: many; V: TRBV12-5; CDR3: CASGLGGNEQFF; DNA: TGTGCTAGTGGTTTGGGCGGCAATGAGCAGTTCTTC
D: TRBD2; J: TRBJ2-3; size: few; V: TRBV18; CDR3: CASSPPLAGGPATDTQYF; DNA: TGTGCCAGCTCACCACCGTTAGCGGGAGGGCCGGCGACAGATACGCAGTATTTT
D: .; J: TRBJ2-2; size: many; V: TRBV6-6; CDR3: CASRFESGELFF; DNA: TGTGCCAGCAGGTTCGAATCCGGGGAGCTGTTTTTT
D: TRBD1; J: TRBJ1-1; size: many; V: TRBV10-2; CDR3: CASSQKGQGKAFF; DNA: TGCGCCAGCAGCCAAAAGGGACAGGGTAAAGCTTTCTTT
D: TRBD2; J: TRBJ2-1; size: many; V: TRBV20-1; CDR3: CSSEGTSAPGDEQFF; DNA: TGCAGTTCCGAGGGGACTAGCGCTCCGGGGGATGAGCAGTTCTTC
D: .; J: TRBJ2-5; size: many; V: TRBV30; CDR3: CAWSGLGETQYF; DNA: TGTGCCTGGAGTGGCTTGGGAGAGACCCAGTACTTC